This T cell receptor (beta chain) stems from a study of PD-L1 blockade in urothelial cancer. Study overall: Intravenous atezolizumab, 1,200 mg every 3 weeks, was begun by patients at some point between 2012 and 2014. At 3 weeks after treatment start (second dose) and again at 6 weeks, blood was analyzed.

Germline CDR1 reads SGDLS; CDR2 reads YYNGEE. The length of the CDR3 is 19 residues. Losses at the gene ends were 4 bases for V and 4 bases for J; bases not matched to a gene: 14. Libraries were prepared by immunoSEQ multiplex PCR; TCRdb keeps only in-frame clonotypes and omits some of them. The top ten clones hold approximately 15% of a sample with approximately 67,000 clones, approximately 86% of them seen once. Comment on this clone: Its antigen is unknown.

Study-level findings and limits: For durable-benefit patients, tumor-associated blood clones expanded more at 3 weeks.

Indicated time point: pretreatment peripheral blood. Patients in the study were battling locally advanced or metastatic urothelial carcinoma. The TCR was taken from a man in his sixties with urothelial cancer. The sequencing here drew on PBMCs, taken around atezolizumab (anti-PD-L1) treatment. V gene TRBV9 combines with J gene TRBJ2-3; 14 nucleotides line up with TRBD2. The CDR3 bases are TGTGCCAGCAGCATCCAACCGACTAGCGGGGGGGCAGGTGCAGATACGCAGTATTTT. Translation: CASSIQPTSGGAGADTQYF. Looking up the rest from reference TRBV9 and TRBJ2-3 gives the full variable domain: DSGVTQTPKHLITATGQRVTLRCSPRSGDLSVYWYQQSLDQGLQFLIQYYNGEERAKGNILERFSAQQFPDLHSELNLSSLELGDSALYFCASSIQPTSGGAGADTQYFGPGTRLTVL.